The source of this T cell receptor (beta chain) is a study of T cell responses to AZD1222 COVID-19 vaccine. This clone was observed a handful of times. Germline loops: CDR1 MGHRA, CDR2 YSYEKL. The V end lost 3 bases, the J end lost 7 bases, and 4 bases lay between the germline ends. This CDR3 has 11 residues. Generated by immunoSEQ multiplex PCR, the TCRdb table keeps only in-frame clones and is missing some. Of just over 20,000 clones listed, 82% are singletons. This specimen was peripheral blood, taken on day 0 of AZD1222 vaccination. The clonotype comes from an adult in good health. This chain uses TRBV4-1 with TRBJ2-1, with no clear D. CDR3 sequence (DNA): TGCGCCAGCAGCCAGGAGAATGAGCAGTTCTTC. This translates into CASSQENEQFF.